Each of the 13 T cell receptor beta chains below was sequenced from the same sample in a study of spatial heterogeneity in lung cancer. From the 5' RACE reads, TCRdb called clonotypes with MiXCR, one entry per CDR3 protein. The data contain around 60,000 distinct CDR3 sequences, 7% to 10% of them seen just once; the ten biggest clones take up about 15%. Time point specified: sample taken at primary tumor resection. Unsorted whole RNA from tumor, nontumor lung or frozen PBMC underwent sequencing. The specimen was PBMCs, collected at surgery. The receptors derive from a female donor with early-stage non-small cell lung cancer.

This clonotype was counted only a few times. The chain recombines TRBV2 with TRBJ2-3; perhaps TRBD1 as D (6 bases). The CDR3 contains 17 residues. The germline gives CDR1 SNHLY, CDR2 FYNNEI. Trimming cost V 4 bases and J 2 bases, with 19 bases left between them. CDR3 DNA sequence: TGTGCCAGCAGTGCCCTTGAGGGGGTTGGCTCCACAGATACGCAGTATTTT. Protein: CASSALEGVGSTDTQYF.

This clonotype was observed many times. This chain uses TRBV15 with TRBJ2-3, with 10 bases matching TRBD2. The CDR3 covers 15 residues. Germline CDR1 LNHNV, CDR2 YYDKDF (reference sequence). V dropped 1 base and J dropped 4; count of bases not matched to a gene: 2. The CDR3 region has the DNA TGTGCCACCAGCAGAGCCGGGACTAGCGCAGATACGCAGTATTTT. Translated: CATSRAGTSADTQYF.

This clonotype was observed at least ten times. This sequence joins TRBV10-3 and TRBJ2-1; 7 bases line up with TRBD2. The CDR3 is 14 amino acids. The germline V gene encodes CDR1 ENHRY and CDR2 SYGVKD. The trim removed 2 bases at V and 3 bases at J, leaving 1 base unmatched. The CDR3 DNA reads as TGTGCCATCAGTGAGGGGGGGGGCTACAATGAGCAGTTCTTC. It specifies CAISEGGGYNEQFF.

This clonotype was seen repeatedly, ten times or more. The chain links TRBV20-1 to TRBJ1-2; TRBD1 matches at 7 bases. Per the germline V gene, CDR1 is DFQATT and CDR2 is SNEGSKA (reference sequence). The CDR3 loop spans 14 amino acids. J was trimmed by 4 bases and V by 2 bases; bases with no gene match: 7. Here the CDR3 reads CSARPTGMAYGYTF. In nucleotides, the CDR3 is TGCAGTGCTAGACCGACAGGGATGGCCTATGGCTACACCTTC.

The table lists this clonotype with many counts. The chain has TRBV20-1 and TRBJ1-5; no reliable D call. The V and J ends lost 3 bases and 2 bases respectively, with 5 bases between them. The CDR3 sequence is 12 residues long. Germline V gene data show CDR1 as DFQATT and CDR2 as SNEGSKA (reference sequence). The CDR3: CSARRGNQPQHF. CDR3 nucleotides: TGCAGTGCTAGGAGGGGCAATCAGCCCCAGCATTTT.

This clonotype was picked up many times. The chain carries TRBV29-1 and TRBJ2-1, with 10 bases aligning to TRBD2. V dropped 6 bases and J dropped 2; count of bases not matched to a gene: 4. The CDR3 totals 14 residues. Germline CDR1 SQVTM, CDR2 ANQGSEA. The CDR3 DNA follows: TGCAGCGTCCTGAGCGGGGGGGCCTACAATGAGCAGTTCTTC. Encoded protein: CSVLSGGAYNEQFF.

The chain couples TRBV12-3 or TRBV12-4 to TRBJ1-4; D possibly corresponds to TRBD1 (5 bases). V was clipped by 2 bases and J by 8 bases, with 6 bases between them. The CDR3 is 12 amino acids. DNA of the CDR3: TGTGCCAGCAGTTTAAAGGGGGAAAAACTGTTTTTT. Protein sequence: CASSLKGEKLFF.

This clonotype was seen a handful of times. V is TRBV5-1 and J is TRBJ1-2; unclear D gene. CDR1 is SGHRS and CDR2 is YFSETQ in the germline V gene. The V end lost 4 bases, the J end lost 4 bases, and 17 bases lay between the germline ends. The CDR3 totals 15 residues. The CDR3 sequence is CASSPPIGSSYGYTF. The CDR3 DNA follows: TGCGCCAGCAGCCCCCCAATAGGGTCGAGCTATGGCTACACCTTC. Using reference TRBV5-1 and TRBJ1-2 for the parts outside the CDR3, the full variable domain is KAGVTQTPRYLIKTRGQQVTLSCSPISGHRSVSWYQQTPGQGLQFLFEYFSETQRNKGNFPGRFSGRQFSNSRSEMNVSTLELGDSALYLCASSPPIGSSYGYTFGSGTRLTVV.

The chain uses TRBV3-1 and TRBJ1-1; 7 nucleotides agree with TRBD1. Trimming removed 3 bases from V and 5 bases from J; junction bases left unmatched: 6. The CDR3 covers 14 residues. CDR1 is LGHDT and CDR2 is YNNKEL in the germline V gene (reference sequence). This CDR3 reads CASSQEGAKTEAFF. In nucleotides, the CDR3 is TGTGCCAGCAGCCAGGAGGGGGCGAAGACTGAAGCTTTCTTT.

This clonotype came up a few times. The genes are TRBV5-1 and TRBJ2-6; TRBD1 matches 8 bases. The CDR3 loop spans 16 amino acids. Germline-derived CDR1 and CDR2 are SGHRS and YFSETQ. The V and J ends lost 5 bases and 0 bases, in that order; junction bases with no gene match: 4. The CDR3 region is CASRRTGSSGANVLTF. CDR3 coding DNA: TGCGCCAGCAGGCGGACAGGGAGCTCTGGGGCCAACGTCCTGACTTTC.

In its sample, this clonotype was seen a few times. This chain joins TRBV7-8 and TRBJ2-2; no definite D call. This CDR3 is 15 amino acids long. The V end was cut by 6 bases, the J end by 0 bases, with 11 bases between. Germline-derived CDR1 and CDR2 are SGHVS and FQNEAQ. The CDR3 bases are TGTGCCAGCAGTTTAAGGCTAGCGAACACCGGGGAGCTGTTTTTT. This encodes CASSLRLANTGELFF.

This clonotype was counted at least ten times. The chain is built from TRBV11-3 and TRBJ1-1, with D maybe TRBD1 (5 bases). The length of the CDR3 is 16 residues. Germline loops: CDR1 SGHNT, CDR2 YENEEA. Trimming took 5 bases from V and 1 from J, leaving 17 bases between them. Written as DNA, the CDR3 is TGTGCCAGCAGCCCTGGGCGTGGCAGGGCGAACACTGAAGCTTTCTTT. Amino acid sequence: CASSPGRGRANTEAFF.

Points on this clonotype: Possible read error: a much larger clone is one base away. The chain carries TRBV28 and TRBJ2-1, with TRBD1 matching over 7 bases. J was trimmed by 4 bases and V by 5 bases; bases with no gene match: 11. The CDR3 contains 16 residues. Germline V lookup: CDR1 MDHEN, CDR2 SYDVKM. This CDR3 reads CASSPGQPLTYNEQFF. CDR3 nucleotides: TGTGCCAGCAGTCCGGGACAGCCTCTAACATACAATGAGCAGTTCTTC.